This T cell receptor beta chain was retrieved from a study of early T cells in non-severe SARS-CoV-2 infection. About the research overall: With bulk RNA from unsorted whole blood as input, sequencing yielded unpaired chains.

CDR1 is SGDLS, CDR2 YYNGEE, per germline. The V end lost 4 bases, the J end lost 0 bases, and 13 bases lay between the germline ends. The CDR3 loop spans 16 amino acids. TCRdb reanalysed the 5' RACE reads using MiXCR and keeps one entry per CDR3 protein. The sample lists 100,000 to 150,000 distinct CDR3 sequences, just under 15% occurring once. Sequencing was done on a sample of whole blood. The TCR originated in an adult who was a healthcare worker with PCR-confirmed SARS-CoV-2 infection or an uninfected control (not recorded which). The genes are TRBV9 and TRBJ2-2, with D maybe TRBD2 (7 bases). In DNA, the CDR3 is TGTGCCAGCAGCACCCGGGGGGCCCCGAACACCGGGGAGCTGTTTTTT. Protein: CASSTRGAPNTGELFF.